This is a list of T cell receptor beta chains from one sample in a study of PD-L1 blockade in urothelial cancer. Measured with immunoSEQ multiplex PCR; TCRdb has only the in-frame clones, and not every one. The sample includes roughly 32,000 clones, around 80% of them seen just once. Here the sequenced sample was PBMCs, taken around atezolizumab (anti-PD-L1) treatment. These receptors all stem from a man aged 60-69 years with urothelial cancer. The CDR3 runs from the conserved cysteine through the conserved F or W. The D gene is left open where the match is weak. The size entry is marked missing in some rows and otherwise reads once, few, many or a size class.

d_gene	abundance	len	v_gene	j_gene	CDR3nt	CDR3aa
TRBD1	few	18	TRBV10-3	TRBJ1-2	TGTGCCATCAGTCGGGACAGGGGGCGCGCACTCCCTGACTATGGCTACACCTTC	CAISRDRGRALPDYGYTF
.	.	14	TRBV11-2	TRBJ1-1	TGTGCCAGCAGCACCCGGACAGAGAACACTGAAGCTTTCTTT	CASSTRTENTEAFF
.	.	15	TRBV29-1	TRBJ2-1	TGCAGCGGCTCGATCATCCTAGGTTTCTACAATGAGCAGTTCTTC	CSGSIILGFYNEQFF
.	.	13	TRBV4-2	TRBJ2-7	TGTGCCAGCAGCTTCGCATCCGGGGGGCAGCAGTACTTC	CASSFASGGQQYF
TRBD1	.	18	TRBV30	TRBJ1-6	TGTGCCTGGAGTGGCTACCGGGACAGGGCCCTCAAAAATTCACCCCTCCACTTT	CAWSGYRDRALKNSPLHF
TRBD2	once	11	TRBV29-1	TRBJ2-2	TGCAGCGGCGGGGGGGACGGGGAGCTGTTTTTT	CSGGGDGELFF
TRBD2	once	14	TRBV7-8	TRBJ2-5	TGTGCCAGCAGCCTCGGGACTATACAAGAGACCCAGTACTTC	CASSLGTIQETQYF
TRBD1	.	15	TRBV11-2	TRBJ1-2	TGTGCCAGCAGCTTAGATAGGGGACAGACCTATGGCTACACCTTC	CASSLDRGQTYGYTF
TRBD2	few	19	TRBV19	TRBJ2-1	TGTGCCAGTCGCCCCGGGACTAGCGGGAGGGTTCAGGTCCACAATGAGCAGTTCTTC	CASRPGTSGRVQVHNEQFF
TRBD2	.	14	TRBV5-1	TRBJ2-1	TGCGCCAGCAGCTTGATGGGCAGGGAGGGTGAGCAGTTCTTC	CASSLMGREGEQFF
TRBD2	.	15	TRBV11-3	TRBJ2-1	TGTGCCAGCAGCCTGGGGGGGTTACCCTACAATGAGCAGTTCTTC	CASSLGGLPYNEQFF
TRBD1	once	15	TRBV29-1	TRBJ1-1	TGCAGCGTTGACCCTGGGACAGGGGTGGGAACTGAAGCTTTCTTT	CSVDPGTGVGTEAFF
.	.	14	TRBV5-4	TRBJ1-2	TGTGCCAGCAGCATGGAAGGAGCGAACTATGGCTACACCTTC	CASSMEGANYGYTF
TRBD1	.	16	TRBV6-1	TRBJ1-5	TGTGCCAGCAGTGAACGGACAGGGGTTAGCAATCAGCCCCAGCATTTT	CASSERTGVSNQPQHF
TRBD2	.	20	TRBV4-1	TRBJ2-1	TGCGCCAGCAGCCAGGTCGAGGGGACTAGCGGGGGCCCTCTATACAATGAGCAGTTCTTC	CASSQVEGTSGGPLYNEQFF
TRBD2	once	15	TRBV19	TRBJ2-7	TGTGCCAGTAGTACGACTAGCGGGCCCGGCTACGAGCAGTACTTC	CASSTTSGPGYEQYF
.	.	14	TRBV27	TRBJ1-4	TGTGCCAGCAGATTACAGGGTACTAATGAAAAACTGTTTTTT	CASRLQGTNEKLFF
.	.	16	TRBV5-1	TRBJ2-2	TGCGCCAGCAGCTTAGGAATAGCGCGGAACACCGGGGAGCTGTTTTTT	CASSLGIARNTGELFF
TRBD1	few	14	TRBV6-5	TRBJ1-2	TGTGCCAGCAGTTATGTAGGGACAGCCGAGCGTTACACCTTC	CASSYVGTAERYTF
.	few	18	TRBV7-8	TRBJ1-3	TGTGCCAGCAGCTCTACCACGGATGTCCGGGGCTCTGGAAACACCATATATTTT	CASSSTTDVRGSGNTIYF